This passage covers 30 T cell receptor beta chains from one sample sequenced in a study of blood T cell repertoires in COVID-19. TCRdb's table, derived via immunoSEQ multiplex PCR, lists solely in-frame clones and lacks some. The sample holds approximately 240,000 clones, around nine tenths seen once. Source material: PBMCs or T cells enriched from blood (not recorded which). The receptors shown here come from a woman under 30 who had recovered from COVID-19.

This chain uses TRBV6-5 with TRBJ1-2; the D is unclear. Germline loops: CDR1 MNHEY, CDR2 SVGAGI. Trimming took off 6 bases at V and 8 bases at J, with 16 bases between the two ends. The CDR3 sequence is 13 residues long. The CDR3 here is CASRKTPQPGYTF. The CDR3 DNA sequence: TGTGCCAGCAGAAAGACCCCACAGCCAGGCTACACCTTC.

This sequence joins TRBV13 and TRBJ2-5; possibly TRBD1 for D (6 bases). The ends were cut back, 8 bases at V and 2 bases at J, with 12 bases in the middle. The CDR3 runs 13 residues. The germline CDR1 and CDR2 sequences are PRHDT and FYEKMQ (reference sequence). The CDR3 sequence: CASSRTEQETQYF. The CDR3 nucleotides are TGTGCCAGCTCCCGGACAGAGCAAGAGACCCAGTACTTC.

V usage is TRBV3-1 (or the pseudogene TRBV3-2) and J usage is TRBJ2-1; no reliable D call. This CDR3 is built from 12 residues. Germline CDR1 is LGHDT and CDR2 is YNNKEL (reference sequence). Trimming removed 4 bases from V and 5 bases from J, with 6 bases in between. The CDR3 nucleotides are TGTGCCAGCAGCCTACAAAACAATGAGCAGTTCTTC. This translates into CASSLQNNEQFF.

The chain joins TRBV6-5 to TRBJ2-7, with D possibly being TRBD2 (6 bases). The V end was cut by 8 bases, the J end by 4 bases, with 18 bases between. Germline V gene sequence: CDR1 MNHEY, CDR2 SVGAGI. This CDR3 is 14 amino acids long. The CDR3 coding sequence is TGTGCCAGCCTAGATGCGTGGAGGGCGTACGAGCAGTACTTC. Its translation is CASLDAWRAYEQYF.

The chain is built from TRBV10-3 and TRBJ1-6, with D possibly TRBD1 on 5 matching bases. Trimming took off 2 bases at V and 7 bases at J, with 9 bases between the two ends. The CDR3 length is 14 residues. CDR1 and CDR2 (germline): ENHRY, SYGVKD. The CDR3 loop is CAISEARVNSPLHF. The CDR3 DNA reads TGTGCCATCAGTGAGGCCAGGGTGAATTCACCCCTCCACTTT.

The V call is TRBV15, the J call TRBJ1-4; no clear D. Germline V gene sequence: CDR1 LNHNV, CDR2 YYDKDF (reference sequence). V lost 5 bases, J lost 5 bases, and 15 bases lay in between. The CDR3 spans 15 residues. The CDR3 bases are TGTGCCACCAGCCCCCGGGCGGGTAGGAATGAAAAACTGTTTTTT. It yields the protein CATSPRAGRNEKLFF.

The chain uses TRBV27 and TRBJ2-7, with TRBD2 identical over 8 bases. The trim removed 5 bases at V and 0 bases at J, leaving 6 bases unmatched. The CDR3 spans 15 residues. Germline loops: CDR1 MNHEY, CDR2 SMNVEV (reference sequence). The CDR3 sequence: CASSRLAFGSYEQYF. The CDR3 bases are TGTGCCAGCAGTCGACTAGCGTTCGGCTCCTACGAGCAGTACTTC.

The CDR3: CASGSGGYTEAFF. The CDR3 DNA sequence: TGTGCTAGTGGTTCTGGGGGGTACACTGAAGCTTTCTTT. The gene calls are TRBV12-5 and TRBJ1-1; a weak D match, TRBD1 (5 bases). Germline CDR1 is LGHNT and CDR2 is FRNRAP. This CDR3 comprises 13 residues. Trimming took off 4 bases at V and 3 bases at J, with 9 bases between the two ends. Looking up the rest from reference TRBV12-5 and TRBJ1-1 gives the full variable domain: DARVTQTPRHKVTEMGQEVTMRCQPILGHNTVFWYRQTMMQGLELLAYFRNRAPLDDSGMPKDRFSAEMPDATLATLKIQPSEPRDSAVYFCASGSGGYTEAFFGQGTRLTVV.

The V gene is TRBV6-2 or TRBV6-3, the J gene TRBJ1-5; possibly TRBD1 for D (6 bases). Germline V gene data show CDR1 as MNHEY and CDR2 as SVGEGT. Deletions cut 4 bases from V and 5 bases from J, with 15 bases between. The CDR3 covers 15 residues. The CDR3 nucleotides are TGTGCCAGCAGTTCCGCCGGGACAAACTATCAGCCCCAGCATTTT. Protein sequence: CASSSAGTNYQPQHF.

The chain employs TRBV7-3 and TRBJ2-7; D unclear. CDR3 length: 13 amino acids. Germline CDR1 and CDR2: SGHTA and FQGTGA. Trimming cost V 3 bases and J 7 bases, with 13 bases left between them. The CDR3 protein is CASSFGERREQYF. CDR3 bases: TGTGCCAGCAGCTTCGGTGAGCGACGGGAGCAGTACTTC.

The V gene is TRBV3-1 (or the pseudogene TRBV3-2), the J gene TRBJ2-5; possible D gene TRBD2, 6 bases. This CDR3 is 17 amino acids long. Germline CDR1 is LGHDT and CDR2 is YNNKEL (reference sequence). V was shortened by 0 bases and J by 5 bases, with 19 bases between the two germline ends. The CDR3 loop is CASSQEGEAGALETQYF. CDR3 nucleotides: TGTGCCAGCAGCCAAGAAGGGGAGGCAGGAGCCTTGGAGACCCAGTACTTC.

This chain connects TRBV9 to TRBJ1-2; TRBD1 agrees at 10 bases. V lost 8 bases to trimming and J lost 2 bases; unmatched junction nucleotides: 3. The CDR3 contains 13 residues. CDR1 and CDR2 (germline): SGDLS, YYNGEE. The CDR3 loop is CASQDRGNYGYTF. CDR3 sequence (DNA): TGTGCCAGTCAGGACAGGGGGAACTATGGCTACACCTTC.

The chain has TRBV24-1 and TRBJ1-1, with TRBD1 matching 12 bases. The germline V gene has CDR1 KGHDR and CDR2 SFDVKD. With V trimmed by 7 bases and J by 5 bases, 4 bases remained unmatched. This CDR3 is built from 14 residues. CDR3 DNA: TGTGCCACCAGGGGACAGGGGGCGCGTACTGAAGCTTTCTTT. Protein: CATRGQGARTEAFF.

The chain carries TRBV25-1 and TRBJ1-1; D gene unclear. Germline V gene lookup returns CDR1 MGHDK and CDR2 SYGVNS. The CDR3 extends over 13 amino acids. V was clipped by 2 bases and J by 5 bases, with 9 bases between them. CDR3 coding DNA: TGTGCCAGCAGTGAACCCCCTCGGACTGAAGCTTTCTTT. Translating it yields CASSEPPRTEAFF. The whole variable domain, remainder taken from reference TRBV25-1 and TRBJ1-1, is EADIYQTPRYLVIGTGKKITLECSQTMGHDKMYWYQQDPGMELHLIHYSYGVNSTEKGDLSSESTVSRIRTEHFPLTLESARPSHTSQYLCASSEPPRTEAFFGQGTRLTVV.

J is TRBJ1-5 and V is TRBV2, with 7 bases lining up with TRBD1. J lost 7 bases, V lost 7 bases, and 10 bases had no gene match. The CDR3 consists of 14 residues. The germline V gene encodes CDR1 SNHLY and CDR2 FYNNEI. This CDR3 is CASTGQEGVQPQHF. CDR3 DNA sequence: TGTGCCAGCACCGGACAGGAAGGGGTCCAGCCCCAGCATTTT.

The chain employs TRBV7-6 and TRBJ1-1; 11 nucleotides line up with TRBD1. Germline V CDR1 and CDR2: SGHVS, FNYEAQ. The CDR3 is 15 amino acids. The junction had 11 bases not matched to a gene; V was cut back by 4 bases and J by 10 bases. CDR3 bases: TGTGCCAGCAGCTCCCGGGACAGGGGGGAAATTGCAGCTTTCTTT. Encoded protein: CASSSRDRGEIAAFF.

The chain carries TRBV18 and TRBJ1-5; 9 nucleotides line up with TRBD1. Germline V CDR1 and CDR2: KGHSH, LQKENI. The CDR3 has 20 residues. J gave up 0 bases and V 3 bases, and 15 bases lay outside the gene matches. CDR3 region: CASSPRSDRGQLYSNQPQHF. CDR3 nucleotides: TGTGCCAGCTCACCTAGATCGGACAGGGGCCAACTCTATAGCAATCAGCCCCAGCATTTT. Looking up the rest from reference TRBV18 and TRBJ1-5 gives the full variable domain: NAGVMQNPRHLVRRRGQEARLRCSPMKGHSHVYWYRQLPEEGLKFMVYLQKENIIDESGMPKERFSAEFPKEGPSILRIQQVVRGDSAAYFCASSPRSDRGQLYSNQPQHFGDGTRLSIL.

The rearrangement joins TRBV6-1 to TRBJ2-7; TRBD1 agrees at 8 bases. In germline, CDR1 is MNHNS, CDR2 SASEGT. The CDR3 runs 15 residues. The V segment lost 3 bases and the J segment 1 base; nucleotides outside the gene matches: 5. CDR3: CASSDETGASYEQYF. CDR3 DNA: TGTGCCAGCAGTGATGAGACAGGGGCTTCCTACGAGCAGTACTTC.

This chain links TRBV28 with TRBJ1-2; D is possibly TRBD1 (6 bases). The V end lost 5 bases, the J end lost 7 bases, and 20 bases lay between the germline ends. The length of the CDR3 is 15 residues. CDR1 and CDR2 (germline): MDHEN, SYDVKM. As DNA, the CDR3 is TGTGCCAGCAGTATACCGACAGTTGGGGGCCCTGGCTACACCTTC. It translates to CASSIPTVGGPGYTF.

The chain combines TRBV28 with TRBJ2-1, with TRBD1 matching 9 bases. The length of the CDR3 is 16 residues. Germline-derived CDR1 and CDR2 are MDHEN and SYDVKM. With V trimmed by 7 bases and J by 8 bases, 15 bases remained unmatched. The CDR3, as DNA: TGTGCCAGCATCCTCGCGGGACAGGGCCGTTCGTATGAGCAGTTCTTC. This gives the protein CASILAGQGRSYEQFF.

The rearrangement joins TRBV7-2 to TRBJ1-2, with 8 nucleotides matching TRBD1. This CDR3 contains 16 residues. Germline CDR1 is SGHTA and CDR2 is FQGNSA. V trimming: 4 bases; J trimming: 7 bases; junction bases outside the gene matches: 14. This CDR3 reads CASSYSGGLRRFGYTF. The CDR3 DNA follows: TGTGCCAGCAGCTACTCAGGGGGCCTTCGTCGGTTTGGCTACACCTTC.

This sequence joins TRBV5-1 and TRBJ1-1, with TRBD1 matching 9 bases. The V gene end was trimmed by 4 bases and the J gene end by 1 base; junction bases not matched to a gene: 5. The CDR3 has 15 amino acids. Germline assignment: CDR1 SGHRS and CDR2 YFSETQ. The CDR3: CASSQRTGANTEAFF. The DNA of the CDR3 is TGCGCCAGCAGCCAGAGGACAGGGGCGAACACTGAAGCTTTCTTT.

The chain combines TRBV2 with TRBJ1-6; TRBD1 aligns across 10 bases. The V segment lost 7 bases and the J segment 18 bases; nucleotides outside the gene matches: 12. The germline V gene has CDR1 SNHLY and CDR2 FYNNEI. CDR3 size: 13 residues. DNA for the CDR3: TGTGCCAGCACTCGGGACAGGGGAGTAAACAGCCACTTT. Residues: CASTRDRGVNSHF.

The chain joins TRBV12-3 or TRBV12-4 to TRBJ1-2; D gene uncertain. CDR3 length: 13 amino acids. Deletions cut 6 bases from V and 1 base from J, with 9 bases between. The CDR3 DNA reads as TGTGCCAGCAGCCCCACAGATAACTATGGCTACACCTTC. Protein product: CASSPTDNYGYTF.

The genes are TRBV6-1 and TRBJ1-6, with D hard to call. This CDR3 is 15 amino acids long. Trimming removed 3 bases at V and 13 bases at J, with 19 bases between. Germline-derived CDR1 and CDR2 are MNHNS and SASEGT. The CDR3 sequence: CASSEPHIRGNPLHF. CDR3 in DNA: TGTGCCAGCAGTGAGCCCCATATACGGGGAAACCCCCTCCACTTT.

This chain connects TRBV6-4 to TRBJ2-1; 10 bases match TRBD2. The CDR3 is made up of 16 amino acids. With 4 bases clipped from V and 7 bases from J, the junction kept 10 bases outside the gene matches. The germline V gene encodes CDR1 MRHNA and CDR2 SNTAGT. The CDR3 bases are TGTGCCAGCAGTGCCGACAGCGGGAGGGGGAGTAATGAGCAGTTCTTC. As protein: CASSADSGRGSNEQFF.

The CDR3 loop reads CSVEGQGGETQYF. CDR3 nucleotide sequence: TGCAGCGTTGAGGGACAGGGAGGAGAGACCCAGTACTTC. The V gene is TRBV29-1, the J gene TRBJ2-5, with 9 bases lining up with TRBD1. CDR1 is SQVTM, CDR2 ANQGSEA, per germline. The CDR3 totals 13 residues. Unmatched junction bases numbered 3, after V lost 3 bases and J lost 4 bases.

DNA of the CDR3: TGTGCCAGCAGCACGACCAGGCAGAAACTTTATGAAAAACTGTTTTTT. It is translated as CASSTTRQKLYEKLFF. This sequence joins TRBV2 and TRBJ1-4; unclear D gene. The CDR3 sequence is 16 residues long. From germline, CDR1 is SNHLY and CDR2 FYNNEI. Trimming shortened V by 6 bases and J by 6 bases, and 20 bases separated the two germline ends.

The chain is built from TRBV6-5 and TRBJ1-2; 8 bases align to TRBD1. The CDR3 has 13 residues. Germline CDR1 MNHEY, CDR2 SVGAGI. J lost 8 bases, V lost 5 bases, and 7 bases had no gene match. The CDR3 protein is CASSPPGQVGYTF. The CDR3 region has the DNA TGTGCCAGCAGTCCCCCGGGACAGGTCGGCTACACCTTC.

This clone occurred many times. The CDR3 coding sequence is TGTGCCACCAGCACCTCCGGGACAGTCGCCGAGCAGTACTTC. It is translated as CATSTSGTVAEQYF. The rearrangement uses TRBV15 and TRBJ2-7, with 7 bases lining up with TRBD1. The germline gives CDR1 LNHNV, CDR2 YYDKDF (reference sequence). The CDR3 extends over 14 amino acids. Trimming took 4 bases from V and 6 from J; bases not matched to a gene: 9.